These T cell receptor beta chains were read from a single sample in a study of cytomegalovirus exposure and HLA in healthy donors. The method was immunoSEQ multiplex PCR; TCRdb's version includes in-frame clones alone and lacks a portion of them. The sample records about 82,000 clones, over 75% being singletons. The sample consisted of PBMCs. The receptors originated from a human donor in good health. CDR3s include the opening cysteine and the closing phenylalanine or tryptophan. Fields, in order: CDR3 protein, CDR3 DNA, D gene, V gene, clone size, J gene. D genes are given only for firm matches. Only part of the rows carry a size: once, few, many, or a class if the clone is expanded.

CDR3 protein: CAIAEIANTEAFF; CDR3 DNA: TGTGCCATCGCTGAGATAGCAAACACTGAAGCTTTCTTT; D gene: NA; V gene: TRBV10-3; clone size: NA; J gene: TRBJ1-1
CDR3 protein: CASSRVSTGDNEQFF; CDR3 DNA: TGCGCCAGCAGCCGGGTCTCAACGGGGGACAATGAGCAGTTCTTC; D gene: NA; V gene: TRBV5-1; clone size: few; J gene: TRBJ2-1
CDR3 protein: CASSSFTSGGFFF; CDR3 DNA: TGTGCCAGCAGCTCCTTCACTAGCGGGGGCTTTTTCTTC; D gene: TRBD2; V gene: TRBV5-4; clone size: few; J gene: TRBJ2-1
CDR3 protein: CASGWTGPPGETQYF; CDR3 DNA: TGTGCCAGCGGGTGGACAGGGCCCCCCGGGGAGACCCAGTACTTC; D gene: TRBD1; V gene: TRBV25-1; clone size: NA; J gene: TRBJ2-5
CDR3 protein: CSVGELAGDPNEQYF; CDR3 DNA: TGCAGCGTTGGGGAACTAGCGGGGGACCCTAACGAGCAGTACTTC; D gene: TRBD2; V gene: TRBV29-1; clone size: NA; J gene: TRBJ2-7
CDR3 protein: CASGRGSYEQYF; CDR3 DNA: TGTGCCAGCGGCAGGGGGTCCTACGAGCAGTACTTC; D gene: TRBD1; V gene: TRBV2; clone size: NA; J gene: TRBJ2-7
CDR3 protein: CASSAGTVSYNEQFF; CDR3 DNA: TGTGCCAGCAGCGCCGGGACTGTCTCCTACAATGAGCAGTTCTTC; D gene: NA; V gene: TRBV7-6; clone size: NA; J gene: TRBJ2-1
CDR3 protein: CASSEQQETQYF; CDR3 DNA: TGTGCCAGCAGCGAGCAACAGGAGACCCAGTACTTC; D gene: NA; V gene: TRBV7-8; clone size: once; J gene: TRBJ2-5
CDR3 protein: CASSDARAGGFGYTF; CDR3 DNA: TGTGCCAGCAGCGACGCAAGGGCGGGAGGATTTGGCTACACCTTC; D gene: NA; V gene: TRBV7-8; clone size: NA; J gene: TRBJ1-2
CDR3 protein: CASSYFRGTNEKLFF; CDR3 DNA: TGTGCCAGCAGTTACTTCCGAGGGACTAATGAAAAACTGTTTTTT; D gene: NA; V gene: TRBV6-5; clone size: NA; J gene: TRBJ1-4
CDR3 protein: CASSEVGRTGGLDTQYF; CDR3 DNA: TGTGCCAGCAGTGAAGTCGGCAGGACAGGGGGTCTAGATACGCAGTATTTT; D gene: TRBD1; V gene: TRBV2; clone size: NA; J gene: TRBJ2-3
CDR3 protein: CASSQPRGTDTQYF; CDR3 DNA: TGCGCCAGCAGCCAACCCCGGGGCACAGATACGCAGTATTTT; D gene: NA; V gene: TRBV5-1; clone size: once; J gene: TRBJ2-3
CDR3 protein: CASSPLVTGGANVLTF; CDR3 DNA: TGCGCCAGCAGCCCTCTGGTGACTGGCGGGGCCAACGTCCTGACTTTC; D gene: NA; V gene: TRBV5-1; clone size: NA; J gene: TRBJ2-6
CDR3 protein: CASSSPGTAAIETQYF; CDR3 DNA: TGTGCCAGCAGCAGCCCCGGGACAGCCGCTATAGAGACCCAGTACTTC; D gene: TRBD1; V gene: TRBV5-6; clone size: NA; J gene: TRBJ2-5